The 24 T cell receptor beta chains below all came from one sample that was sequenced in a study of blood T cell repertoires in COVID-19. Clones were read by immunoSEQ multiplex PCR, and TCRdb kept only the in-frame ones, dropping some. The sample contains around 310,000 clones, about 90% of which appear only once. Material: PBMCs or T cells enriched from blood (not recorded which). The receptors here all came from a woman aged 30 to 39 who had recovered from COVID-19.

The chain couples TRBV28 to TRBJ1-5, with 8 positions matching TRBD1. CDR3 length: 13 residues. Germline loops: CDR1 MDHEN, CDR2 SYDVKM. Germline trimming cut 4 bases from V and 7 bases from J; bases unmatched to any gene: 3. CDR3 residues: CASSWTGLQPQHF. DNA of the CDR3: TGTGCCAGCAGTTGGACAGGGTTGCAGCCCCAGCATTTT.

The chain has TRBV10-2 and TRBJ1-2; D gene ambiguous. The V gene lost 2 bases and the J gene lost 3 bases, with 7 bases spanning the gap. The V gene's germline CDR1 is WSHSY and CDR2 SAAADI. The CDR3 totals 13 residues. CDR3 in DNA: TGCGCCAGCAGTGAGGCAGGCCACTATGGCTACACCTTC. It translates to CASSEAGHYGYTF.

The chain carries TRBV7-3 and TRBJ2-3; 7 bases agree with TRBD2. V gave up 5 bases and J gave up 4 bases; unmatched junction bases: 6. The V gene's germline CDR1 is SGHTA and CDR2 FQGTGA. The CDR3 runs to 14 residues. The CDR3 sequence is CASSTPGLSDTQYF. The CDR3 nucleotides read TGTGCCAGCAGCACGCCGGGACTATCAGATACGCAGTATTTT.

The chain is built from TRBV15 and TRBJ1-2; no clear D gene. The CDR3 length is 15 residues. Germline V gives CDR1 LNHNV, CDR2 YYDKDF (reference sequence). With 0 bases removed from V and 0 bases from J, the gap between germline ends came to 8 bases. The CDR3 spells CATSRDPGTNYGYTF. CDR3 nucleotides: TGTGCCACCAGCAGAGATCCGGGTACTAACTATGGCTACACCTTC.

The chain combines TRBV7-9 with TRBJ2-5, with D perhaps matching TRBD1 (5 bases). This CDR3 region has 12 residues. Per germline, CDR1 SEHNR and CDR2 FQNEAQ (reference sequence). The germline V and J ends were trimmed by 5 bases and 5 bases, with 9 bases remaining between them. The CDR3: CASSPQGETQYF. The CDR3 coding sequence is TGTGCCAGCAGCCCCCAGGGTGAGACCCAGTACTTC.

The genes are TRBV16 and TRBJ2-7; a weak D match, TRBD1 (6 bases). Germline CDR1 reads KGHSY; CDR2 reads FQNENV. The CDR3 length is 14 residues. V lost 0 bases and J 3 bases, leaving 9 bases between the germline ends. CDR3 in amino acids: CASSQSGHFYEQYF. As DNA, the CDR3 is TGTGCCAGCAGCCAATCGGGACACTTCTACGAGCAGTACTTC.

CDR3 nucleotides: TGTGCCAGCAGGGCAGGTCGAAATAGCAATCAGCCCCAGCATTTT. It yields the protein CASRAGRNSNQPQHF. This rearrangement joins TRBV2 to TRBJ1-5, with D unresolved. This CDR3 is built from 15 residues. Germline lookup yields CDR1 SNHLY and CDR2 FYNNEI. Trimming took 6 bases from V and 0 from J, leaving 12 bases between them.

The rearrangement joins TRBV23-1 to TRBJ1-2; D gene ambiguous. TRBV23-1 is marked as an open reading frame, function uncertain. This CDR3 region has 14 residues. Trimming left V 8 bases short and J 7 bases short, with 20 bases between. In DNA form, the CDR3 reads TGCGCCAGCCGCAAAATCACGGGGAAGGCTGGCTACACCTTC. Its protein product is CASRKITGKAGYTF.

To note about this clone: Other DNA sequences in the same sample also yield this CDR3. The CDR3 is CASSIRGRDQPQHF. Written as DNA, the CDR3 is TGTGCCAGTAGTATTAGGGGCCGGGATCAGCCCCAGCATTTT. The genes are TRBV19 and TRBJ1-5; possible D gene TRBD1, 5 bases. The CDR3 runs 14 residues. Trimming took 3 bases from V and 5 from J, leaving 11 bases between them. CDR1 and CDR2 from the germline V gene are LNHDA and SQIVND (reference sequence).

The chain has TRBV28 and TRBJ2-7; 7 bases agree with TRBD2. Germline-derived CDR1 and CDR2 are MDHEN and SYDVKM. J lost 3 bases, V lost 5 bases, and 4 bases had no gene match. There are 13 residues in the CDR3. The CDR3 DNA reads as TGTGCCAGCAGTGCCTCGGGGGGCTACGAGCAGTACTTC. Encoded protein: CASSASGGYEQYF.

This chain links TRBV6-5 with TRBJ2-7, with D perhaps TRBD1 (5 bases). Germline V CDR1 and CDR2: MNHEY, SVGAGI. This CDR3 has 14 residues. The V end lost 6 bases, the J end lost 0 bases, and 12 bases lay between the germline ends. CDR3 sequence: CASSPQGNSYEQYF. CDR3 DNA sequence: TGTGCCAGCAGCCCCCAGGGTAACTCCTACGAGCAGTACTTC.

The V call is TRBV12-3 or TRBV12-4, the J call TRBJ1-2; D unresolved. The length of the CDR3 is 12 residues. Trimming removed 8 bases from V and 3 bases from J, with 10 bases in between. CDR3 amino acids: CASHKAYYGYTF. The DNA of the CDR3 is TGTGCCAGCCATAAAGCTTACTATGGCTACACCTTC.

The gene calls are TRBV6-5 and TRBJ2-7, with a possible D match to TRBD2 (6 bases). Trimming shortened V by 6 bases and J by 0 bases, and 12 bases separated the two germline ends. The CDR3 covers 14 residues. From germline, CDR1 is MNHEY and CDR2 SVGAGI. The CDR3 reads CASRRDSSSYEQYF. CDR3 bases: TGTGCCAGCAGAAGGGACTCGAGCTCCTACGAGCAGTACTTC.

The V gene is TRBV5-4, the J gene TRBJ1-2, with 7 bases identical to TRBD1. Germline V gene data show CDR1 as SGHNT and CDR2 as YYREEE (reference sequence). With 4 bases clipped from V and 5 bases from J, the junction kept 8 bases outside the gene matches. This CDR3 is 14 amino acids long. The CDR3 nucleotides are TGTGCCAGCAGCGGAACAGGGGCTTGGTATGGCTACACCTTC. Its protein is CASSGTGAWYGYTF.

The chain recombines TRBV19 with TRBJ1-1; D is undetermined. V was trimmed by 10 bases and J by 5 bases, leaving 23 bases between them. The CDR3 has 15 amino acids. In germline, CDR1 is LNHDA, CDR2 SQIVND (reference sequence). The CDR3 DNA is TGTGCCACACTTAAAACCGGAGGCATTGGAACTGAAGCTTTCTTT. This codes for CATLKTGGIGTEAFF.

The sample holds one count of this clone. The rearrangement links TRBV5-1 to TRBJ2-1; D may be TRBD1 (6 bases). The germline V and J ends were trimmed by 2 bases and 6 bases, with 12 bases remaining between them. Germline V lookup: CDR1 SGHRS, CDR2 YFSETQ. The CDR3 length is 14 residues. The CDR3 DNA is TGCGCCAGCAGCTTAACAGGGTATAGCAATGAGCAGTTCTTC. Its protein product is CASSLTGYSNEQFF. The full variable domain, with the rest looked up from reference TRBV5-1 and TRBJ2-1, is KAGVTQTPRYLIKTRGQQVTLSCSPISGHRSVSWYQQTPGQGLQFLFEYFSETQRNKGNFPGRFSGRQFSNSRSEMNVSTLELGDSALYLCASSLTGYSNEQFFGPGTRLTVL.

In this sample, this clone turned up a few times. The rearrangement joins TRBV7-9 to TRBJ1-3, with 10 bases that match TRBD1. With V trimmed by 5 bases and J by 2 bases, 15 bases remained unmatched. CDR1 SEHNR and CDR2 FQNEAQ come from the germline V gene (reference sequence). This CDR3 is 19 amino acids long. CDR3 sequence reads: CASSQIGTGDLLAGNTIYF. CDR3 DNA sequence: TGTGCCAGCAGCCAAATCGGGACAGGGGATCTCTTGGCTGGAAACACCATATATTTT. Based on the CDR3 plus reference TRBV7-9 and TRBJ1-3, the full variable domain is DTGVSQNPRHKITKRGQNVTFRCDPISEHNRLYWYRQTLGQGPEFLTYFQNEAQLEKSRLLSDRFSAERPKGSFSTLEIQRTEQGDSAMYLCASSQIGTGDLLAGNTIYFGEGSWLTVV.

The gene calls are TRBV10-3 and TRBJ2-1; 8 bases fit TRBD1. Trimming cost V 7 bases and J 7 bases; bases outside gene matches: 6. The CDR3 extends over 13 amino acids. Germline CDR1 and CDR2: ENHRY and SYGVKD. CDR3 residues: CAIKSDRENEQFF. The CDR3 nucleotides are TGTGCCATCAAATCGGACAGGGAAAATGAGCAGTTCTTC.

This clone was seen more than once but under ten times. The CDR3 is CASSQQSILGLAGVSYEQFF. The CDR3 DNA follows: TGTGCCAGCAGTCAACAGTCTATCCTAGGCCTAGCGGGAGTGAGCTATGAGCAGTTCTTC. The chain uses TRBV2 and TRBJ2-1; 10 bases map to TRBD2. This CDR3 region has 20 residues. Trimming at V came to 5 bases and at J to 8 bases, leaving 24 bases not matched to a gene. Germline CDR1 and CDR2: SNHLY and FYNNEI.

The sample holds many counts of this clone. The CDR3 bases are TGTGCCAGCAGCTTCGGTAATGAGCAGTTCTTC. Protein sequence: CASSFGNEQFF. This chain joins TRBV7-9 and TRBJ2-1; D unresolved. Deletions cut 3 bases from V and 7 bases from J, with 4 bases between. The CDR3 spans 11 residues. Per germline, CDR1 SEHNR and CDR2 FQNEAQ (reference sequence).

The genes are TRBV14 and TRBJ2-7; D might be TRBD2 (5 bases). The CDR3 consists of 15 residues. Germline V gene data show CDR1 as SGHDN and CDR2 as FVKESK. V dropped 4 bases and J dropped 5 bases, with 18 bases sitting between them. The CDR3 region is CASSLSSEGLNEQYF. The CDR3 region has the DNA TGTGCCAGCAGCCTATCAAGCGAGGGATTGAACGAGCAGTACTTC.

The sample holds one count of this clone. The V and J genes are TRBV14 and TRBJ2-5; a possible D gene is TRBD2 (6 bases). The CDR3 spans 14 residues. CDR1 and CDR2 from the germline V gene are SGHDN and FVKESK. Trimming took off 4 bases at V and 5 bases at J, with 14 bases between the two ends. CDR3 DNA sequence: TGTGCCAGCAGCCGGGACTCTCTAGTTGAGACCCAGTACTTC. Protein sequence: CASSRDSLVETQYF.

This clone was detected once. The V call is TRBV19, the J call TRBJ1-2; D uncertain. This CDR3 has 11 amino acids. Trimming took 5 bases from V and 2 from J, leaving 3 bases between them. Germline V gene lookup returns CDR1 LNHDA and CDR2 SQIVND (reference sequence). The CDR3 loop reads CASSLNYGYTF. CDR3 in DNA: TGTGCCAGTAGTCTCAACTATGGCTACACCTTC.

The CDR3 loop is CASSFLGQGIPYEQYF. The CDR3 region has the DNA TGTGCCAGCAGTTTCCTTGGGCAGGGTATCCCCTACGAGCAGTACTTC. The chain is built from TRBV27 and TRBJ2-7; the D gene is possibly TRBD1 (5 bases). CDR1 MNHEY and CDR2 SMNVEV come from the germline V gene (reference sequence). The CDR3 loop spans 16 amino acids. V was pared by 3 bases and J by 2 bases, with 17 bases between.